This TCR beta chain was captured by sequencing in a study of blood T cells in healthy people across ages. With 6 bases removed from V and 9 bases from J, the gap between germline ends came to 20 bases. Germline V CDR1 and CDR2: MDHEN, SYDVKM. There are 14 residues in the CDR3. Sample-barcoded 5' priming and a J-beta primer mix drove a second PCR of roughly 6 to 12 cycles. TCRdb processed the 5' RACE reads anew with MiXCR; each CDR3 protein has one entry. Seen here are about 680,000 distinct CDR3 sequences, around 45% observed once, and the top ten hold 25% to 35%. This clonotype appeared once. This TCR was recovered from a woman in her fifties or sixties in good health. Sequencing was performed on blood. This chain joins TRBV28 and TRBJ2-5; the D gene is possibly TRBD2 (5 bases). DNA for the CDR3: TGTGCCAGCAGCCCCATTCGGGGTTTGAGGGCCCAGTACTTC. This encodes CASSPIRGLRAQYF.